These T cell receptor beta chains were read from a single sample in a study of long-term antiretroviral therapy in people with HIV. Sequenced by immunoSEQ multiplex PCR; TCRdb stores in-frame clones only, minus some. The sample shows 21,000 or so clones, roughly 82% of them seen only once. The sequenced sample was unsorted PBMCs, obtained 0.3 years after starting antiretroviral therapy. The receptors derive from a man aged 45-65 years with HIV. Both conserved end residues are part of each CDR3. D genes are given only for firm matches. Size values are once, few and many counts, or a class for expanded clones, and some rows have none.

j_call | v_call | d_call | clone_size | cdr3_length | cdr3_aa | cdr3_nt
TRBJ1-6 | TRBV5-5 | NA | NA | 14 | CASSRQTDNSPLHF | TGTGCCAGCAGCAGACAGACCGATAATTCACCCCTCCACTTT
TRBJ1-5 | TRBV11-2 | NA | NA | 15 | CASSPTGRSNQPQHF | TGTGCCAGCAGCCCGACAGGAAGAAGCAATCAGCCCCAGCATTTT
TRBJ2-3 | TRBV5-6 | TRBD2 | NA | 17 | CASSQRRLAGGGDTQYF | TGTGCCAGCAGCCAACGGAGGCTAGCGGGAGGGGGAGATACGCAGTATTTT
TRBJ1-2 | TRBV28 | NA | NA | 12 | CASSGTGFGYTF | TGTGCCAGCAGTGGCACAGGGTTCGGCTACACCTTC
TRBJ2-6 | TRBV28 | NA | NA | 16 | CASRAGQSLGANVLTF | TGTGCCAGCAGAGCGGGACAGTCGCTTGGGGCCAACGTCCTGACTTTC
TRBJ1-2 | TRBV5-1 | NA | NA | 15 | CASSSGDNFNYGYTF | TGCGCCAGCAGCTCGGGGGACAATTTTAACTATGGCTACACCTTC
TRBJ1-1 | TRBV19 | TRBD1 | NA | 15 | CASSIAGGTATEAFF | TGTGCCAGTAGTATAGCAGGGGGTACGGCCACTGAAGCTTTCTTT
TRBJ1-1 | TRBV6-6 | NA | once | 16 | CASSYKEDVLNTEAFF | TGTGCCAGCAGTTATAAGGAGGACGTATTGAACACTGAAGCTTTCTTT
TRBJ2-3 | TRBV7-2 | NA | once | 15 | CASSSSYTGTDTQYF | TGTGCCAGCAGCTCAAGCTATACAGGGACAGATACGCAGTATTTT
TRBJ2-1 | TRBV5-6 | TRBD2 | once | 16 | CASSRLAGISYNEQFF | TGTGCCAGCAGTAGACTAGCGGGGATCTCCTACAATGAGCAGTTCTTC
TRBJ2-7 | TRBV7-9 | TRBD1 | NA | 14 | CASSLTGGTYEQYF | TGTGCCAGCAGCTTGACAGGGGGCACCTACGAGCAGTACTTC
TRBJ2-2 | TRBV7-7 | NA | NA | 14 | CASSSSPNTGELFF | TGTGCTAGCAGCTCCAGCCCGAACACCGGGGAGCTGTTTTTT
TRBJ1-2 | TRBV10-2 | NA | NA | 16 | CASSESRELANYGYTF | TGCGCCAGCAGTGAGTCCAGGGAACTAGCAAACTATGGCTACACCTTC
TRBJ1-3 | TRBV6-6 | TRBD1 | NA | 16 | CASSTRQGGSGNTIYF | TGTGCCAGCAGTACCCGACAGGGAGGCTCTGGAAACACCATATATTTT